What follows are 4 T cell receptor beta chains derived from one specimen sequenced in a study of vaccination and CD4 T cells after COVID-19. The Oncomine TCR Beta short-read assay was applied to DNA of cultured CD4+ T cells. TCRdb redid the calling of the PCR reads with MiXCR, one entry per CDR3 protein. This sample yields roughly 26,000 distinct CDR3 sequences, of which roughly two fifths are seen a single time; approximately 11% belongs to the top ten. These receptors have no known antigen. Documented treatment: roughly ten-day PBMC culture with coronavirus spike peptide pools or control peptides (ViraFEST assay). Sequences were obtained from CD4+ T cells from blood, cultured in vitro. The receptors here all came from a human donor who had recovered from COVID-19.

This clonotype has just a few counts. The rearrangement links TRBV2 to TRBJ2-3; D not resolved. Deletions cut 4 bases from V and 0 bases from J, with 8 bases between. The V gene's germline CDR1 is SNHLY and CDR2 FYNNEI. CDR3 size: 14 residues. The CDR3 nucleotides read TGTGCCAGCAGTGTTCGAACTAGCACAGATACGCAGTATTTT. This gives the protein CASSVRTSTDTQYF.

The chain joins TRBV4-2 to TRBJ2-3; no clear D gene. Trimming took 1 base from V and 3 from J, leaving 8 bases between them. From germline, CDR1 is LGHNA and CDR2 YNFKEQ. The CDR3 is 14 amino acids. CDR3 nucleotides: TGTGCCAGCAGCCAAGCCAGCATTACAGATACGCAGTATTTT. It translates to CASSQASITDTQYF.

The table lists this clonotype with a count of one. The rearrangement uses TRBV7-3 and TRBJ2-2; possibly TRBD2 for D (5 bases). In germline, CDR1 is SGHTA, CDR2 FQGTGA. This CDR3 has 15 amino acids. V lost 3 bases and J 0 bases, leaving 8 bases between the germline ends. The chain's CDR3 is CASSFEGANTGELFF. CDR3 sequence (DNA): TGTGCCAGCAGCTTCGAGGGCGCGAACACCGGGGAGCTGTTTTTT.

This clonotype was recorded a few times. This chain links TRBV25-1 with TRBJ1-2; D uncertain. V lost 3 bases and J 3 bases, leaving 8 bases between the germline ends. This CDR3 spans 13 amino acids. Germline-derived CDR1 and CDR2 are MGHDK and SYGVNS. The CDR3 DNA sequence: TGTGCCAGCAGTGATCTGGGATACTATGGCTACACCTTC. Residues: CASSDLGYYGYTF.